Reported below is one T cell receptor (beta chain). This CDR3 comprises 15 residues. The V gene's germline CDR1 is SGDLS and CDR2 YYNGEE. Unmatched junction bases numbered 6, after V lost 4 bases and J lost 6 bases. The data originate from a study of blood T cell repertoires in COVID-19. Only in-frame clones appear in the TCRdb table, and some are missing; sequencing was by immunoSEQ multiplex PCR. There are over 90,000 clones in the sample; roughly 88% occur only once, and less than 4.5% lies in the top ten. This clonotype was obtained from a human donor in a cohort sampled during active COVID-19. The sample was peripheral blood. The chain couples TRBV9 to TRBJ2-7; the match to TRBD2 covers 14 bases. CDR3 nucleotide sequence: TGTGCCAGCAGCTCGGGACTAGCGGGAGTTCTCGAGCAGTACTTC. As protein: CASSSGLAGVLEQYF.